This T cell receptor (beta chain) was identified during a study of human versus mouse CDR3 diversity and MHC coevolution. Looking at the study overall: Between roughly 0.6 x 10^7 and 1.8 x 10^7 valid reads came from each sample.

Comments on this clone: What it recognizes is unknown.

Clones were read by immunoSEQ multiplex PCR, and TCRdb kept only the in-frame ones, dropping some. The sample gives 50,000 to 65,000 clones, roughly 94% of which show up once; under 20% is in the top ten. Germline CDR1 and CDR2: SGHAT and FQNNGV. CDR3 size: 16 residues. V gave up 0 bases and J gave up 0 bases, with 11 bases separating them. General study results and limits: The lowest clonal inequality scores came from most of the three human donors. Human CDR3s averaged more deletions and insertions than mouse CDR3s.

Naive CD4 T cells, CD45RO-negative and CD62L-positive, were flow-sorted from PBMCs. Sequencing used naive CD4+ T cells from blood. The subset was: CD45RO-negative CD62L-positive naive CD4 T cells. This clonotype originated in a person aged 55 to 69 in good health. The gene calls are TRBV11-2 and TRBJ1-1, with unresolved D. The CDR3 spells CASSLDVELMNTEAFF. The CDR3 region has the DNA TGTGCCAGCAGCTTAGATGTGGAGCTGATGAACACTGAAGCTTTCTTT.